The clone carrying this T cell receptor (beta chain) was seen only a few times. What it binds is unknown. These data come from a study of shared clonotypes between healthy human individuals. The wider study: CD4 naive cells filled three plates per donor, CD4 memory three, CD8 naive two and CD8 memory one. Study-wide findings and caveats: With a handful of donors compared, roughly 5% of naive CD4 clonotypes were shared. Naive subsets generally exceeded memory subsets in estimated richness. Inspection by rarefaction showed sorted-subset sequencing to be incomplete despite large depth.

V was trimmed by 5 bases and J by 7 bases, leaving 14 bases between them. Germline V lookup: CDR1 MDHEN, CDR2 SYDVKM. The CDR3 sequence is 13 residues long. Repertoires were generated with immunoSEQ multiplex PCR, while TCRdb's copy carries only in-frame clones and drops some. The profile shows some 2.3 million clones, about 92% of them singletons. The receptor was derived from a man aged 18 to 35 in good health. Some clones in this sample may be carry-over from other donors' samples. The rearrangement uses TRBV28 and TRBJ1-2, with a tentative D call TRBD1 (6 bases). What was sequenced was naive CD4+ T cells from PBMCs. Stated subset: CD45RA+ positively selected. DNA for the CDR3: TGTGCCAGCAGTCTCACTGGGGGGCTTGGCTACACCTTC. Encoded protein: CASSLTGGLGYTF.